These 9 T cell receptor beta chains came from one sample sequenced in a study of PD-1 blockade in mismatch repair-deficient tumors. Profiling relied on immunoSEQ multiplex PCR, and the TCRdb table lists in-frame clones only, not all of them. The repertoire holds under 150,000 clones, with 86% as singletons. This specimen consisted of peripheral blood, obtained 44 weeks after starting pembrolizumab. These receptors were obtained from an adult with mismatch repair-deficient cancer.

The chain couples TRBV29-1 to TRBJ2-7; maybe TRBD2 (7 bases). Trimming removed 1 base from V and 3 bases from J, with 13 bases in between. The CDR3 is made up of 14 amino acids. CDR1 and CDR2 from the germline V gene are SQVTM and ANQGSEA. In DNA form, the CDR3 reads TGCAGCGTTGAAGGAGAGGGGGGGAGCTACGAGCAGTACTTC. As protein: CSVEGEGGSYEQYF.

The CDR3: CASSRPPPDRSTEAFF. The CDR3 nucleotides are TGTGCCAGCAGCCGTCCTCCCCCGGACCGGAGCACTGAAGCTTTCTTT. The gene calls are TRBV28 and TRBJ1-1; no clear D gene. Germline lookup yields CDR1 MDHEN and CDR2 SYDVKM. Trimming took 6 bases from V and 4 from J, leaving 21 bases between them. The CDR3 has 16 residues.

This sequence joins TRBV29-1 and TRBJ2-5, with TRBD2 matching over 12 bases. CDR1 and CDR2 from the germline V gene are SQVTM and ANQGSEA. This CDR3 spans 15 amino acids. J was trimmed by 1 base and V by 6 bases; bases with no gene match: 6. CDR3 sequence: CSVPGLAGSQETQYF. The CDR3 coding sequence is TGCAGCGTCCCAGGACTAGCGGGAAGCCAAGAGACCCAGTACTTC.

The chain recombines TRBV7-9 with TRBJ2-5; 8 nucleotides match TRBD2. The end of the DNA aligns better with TRBJ2-7, so the J call may be wrong. The CDR3 loop spans 15 amino acids. Germline CDR1 is SEHNR and CDR2 is FQNEAQ (reference sequence). The CDR3 coding sequence is TGTGCCAGCAGCCCGACCTCGGGACTAGCCTACGAGCAGTACTTC. It codes for CASSPTSGLAYEQYF.

The V call is TRBV5-5, the J call TRBJ1-2, with D hard to call. CDR1 SGHKS and CDR2 YYEKEE come from the germline V gene (reference sequence). V lost 4 bases, J lost 6 bases, and 13 bases lay in between. CDR3 size: 13 residues. The CDR3 coding sequence is TGTGCCAGCAGCCCCTTCAATGGGGATGGCTACACCTTC. Its protein is CASSPFNGDGYTF.

This clone occurred a few times. This sequence joins TRBV5-1 and TRBJ2-5, with 10 positions matching TRBD2. This CDR3 is built from 16 residues. The V and J ends lost 2 bases and 5 bases, in that order; junction bases with no gene match: 9. Per germline, CDR1 SGHRS and CDR2 YFSETQ. Here the CDR3 reads CASSFLLAGVGETQYF. The DNA for the CDR3 is TGCGCCAGCAGCTTTCTTCTAGCGGGAGTCGGGGAGACCCAGTACTTC.

Only one count was recorded for this clone. The rearrangement uses TRBV4-1 and TRBJ2-1, with a possible D match to TRBD2 (5 bases). This CDR3 comprises 17 residues. V lost 0 bases, J lost 1 base, and 13 bases lay in between. CDR1 and CDR2 (germline): MGHRA, YSYEKL. Here the CDR3 reads CASSQDTTGISYNEQFF. Written as DNA, the CDR3 is TGCGCCAGCAGCCAAGATACCACGGGGATTTCCTACAATGAGCAGTTCTTC.

This chain links TRBV27 with TRBJ2-1; 9 bases align to TRBD2. This CDR3 comprises 14 residues. The germline CDR1 and CDR2 sequences are MNHEY and SMNVEV (reference sequence). V shed 7 bases, J shed 7 bases, and the junction held 8 bases outside the gene matches. CDR3 sequence (DNA): TGTGCCAGCACCACAGGACTAGCGCGGAATGAGCAGTTCTTC. This codes for CASTTGLARNEQFF.

Here the CDR3 DNA reads TGTGCCAGCAGCTTGGTACCGTACAATGAGCAGTTCTTC. This gives the protein CASSLVPYNEQFF. The chain combines TRBV5-6 with TRBJ2-1; D not resolved. Germline V gives CDR1 SGHDT, CDR2 YYEEEE. Trimming removed 0 bases from V and 4 bases from J, with 5 bases in between. This CDR3 contains 13 residues.